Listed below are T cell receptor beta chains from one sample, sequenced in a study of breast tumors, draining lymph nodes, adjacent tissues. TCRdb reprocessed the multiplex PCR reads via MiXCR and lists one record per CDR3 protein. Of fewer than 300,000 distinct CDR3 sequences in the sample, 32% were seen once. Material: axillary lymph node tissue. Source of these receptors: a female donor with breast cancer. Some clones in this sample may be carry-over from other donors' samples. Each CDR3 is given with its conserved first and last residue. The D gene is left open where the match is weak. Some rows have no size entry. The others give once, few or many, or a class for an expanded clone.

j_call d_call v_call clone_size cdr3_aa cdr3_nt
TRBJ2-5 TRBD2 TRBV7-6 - CASSLSGTSGRASETQYF TGTGCCAGCAGCCTATCCGGGACTAGCGGGAGGGCCTCGGAGACCCAGTACTTC
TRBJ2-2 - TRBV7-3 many CASSLRAVGATGELFF TGTGCCAGCAGCTTAAGGGCGGTGGGCGCTACCGGGGAGCTGTTTTTT
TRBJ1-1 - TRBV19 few CASSIARDTEAFF TGTGCCAGTAGTATCGCTAGGGATACTGAAGCTTTCTTT
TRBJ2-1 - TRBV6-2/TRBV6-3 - CASSRYGVYNEQFF TGTGCCAGCAGTCGTTACGGGGTCTATAATGAGCAGTTCTTC
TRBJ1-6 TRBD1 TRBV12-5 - CASGKQGRSPLHF TGTGCTAGTGGTAAACAGGGGCGGTCACCCCTCCACTTT
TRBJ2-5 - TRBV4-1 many CASSQVAGEETQYF TGCGCCAGCAGCCAGGTGGCAGGTGAAGAGACCCAGTACTTC
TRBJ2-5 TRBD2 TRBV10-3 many CAISEREGQETQYF TGTGCCATCAGTGAGCGGGAGGGCCAAGAGACCCAGTACTTC
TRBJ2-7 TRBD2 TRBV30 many CAWTGGGYEQYF TGTGCCTGGACGGGGGGGGGTTACGAGCAGTACTTC
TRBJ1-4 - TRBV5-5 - CASSANRATTNEKLFF TGTGCCAGCAGCGCAAACAGGGCGACAACTAATGAAAAGCTGTTTTTT
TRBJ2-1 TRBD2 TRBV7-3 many CASSLSGSVNNEQFF TGTGCCAGCAGCCTTAGCGGGAGTGTGAACAATGAGCAGTTCTTC
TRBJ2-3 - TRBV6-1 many CASSEKVGARADTQYF TGTGCCAGCAGTGAAAAGGTTGGGGCGAGGGCAGATACGCAGTATTTT
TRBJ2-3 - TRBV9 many CASSPSLRHLDTQYF TGTGCCAGCAGCCCTTCCCTCCGGCATTTAGATACGCAGTATTTT
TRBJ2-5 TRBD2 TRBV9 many CASSPRIGTTRQETQYF TGTGCCAGCAGCCCAAGGATCGGGACTACCCGTCAAGAGACCCAGTACTTC
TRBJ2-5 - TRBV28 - CASSLRVGAGETQYF TGTGCCAGCAGTTTAAGGGTCGGCGCGGGGGAGACCCAGTACTTC
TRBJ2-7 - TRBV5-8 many CASSLGAGSNEQYF TGTGCCAGCAGCTTAGGGGCGGGATCGAACGAGCAGTACTTC
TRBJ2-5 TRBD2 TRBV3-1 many CASSQGVSGRQVWAQYF TGTGCCAGCAGCCAAGGGGTTAGCGGGAGGCAGGTTTGGGCCCAGTACTTC
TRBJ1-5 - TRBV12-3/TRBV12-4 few CASSFGQGRLQPQHF TGTGCCAGCAGTTTTGGCCAGGGGAGGTTGCAGCCCCAGCATTTT